The clone carrying this T cell receptor (beta chain) has ten or more counts. V lost 5 bases and J lost 1, with 12 bases in between. CDR1 and CDR2 from the germline V gene are SGHTA and FQGNSA. This CDR3 has 15 residues. TCRdb processed the RT-PCR reads anew with MiXCR; each CDR3 protein has one entry. This repertoire shows about 680,000 distinct CDR3 sequences, around 14% found once; its top ten account for 3.6%. The source of this sequence is a female donor in good health, serving as a healthy control. The chain recombines TRBV7-2 with TRBJ2-1; D tentatively reads TRBD1 or TRBD2 (5 bases each). The specimen was memory CD4+ T cells from blood. The CDR3 DNA sequence: TGTGCCAGCAGCCCAAGGGACGTTTCCTACAATGAGCAGTTCTTC. Translated, it gives CASSPRDVSYNEQFF.